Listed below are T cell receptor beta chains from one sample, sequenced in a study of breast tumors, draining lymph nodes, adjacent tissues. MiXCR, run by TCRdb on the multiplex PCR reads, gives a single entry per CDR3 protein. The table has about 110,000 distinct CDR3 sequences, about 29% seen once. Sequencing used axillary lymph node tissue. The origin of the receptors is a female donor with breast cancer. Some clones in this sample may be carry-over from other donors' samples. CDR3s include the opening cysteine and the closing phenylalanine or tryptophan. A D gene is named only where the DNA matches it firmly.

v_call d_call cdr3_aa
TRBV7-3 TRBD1 CASSFDRGRNEQFF
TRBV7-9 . CASSPSNNSPLHF
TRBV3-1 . CASSQEGGGVNSPLHF
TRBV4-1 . CASSQDVAGALEQFF
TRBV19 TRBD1 CASSITGDSNGYTF
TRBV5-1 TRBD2 CASSLDRAGGYNEQFF
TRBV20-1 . CSASGAGGIIYF
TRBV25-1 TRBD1 CASSRDRGLSTEAFF
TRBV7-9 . CASRQSVSEQFF
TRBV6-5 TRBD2 CASSHSIYAGGPDEQFF
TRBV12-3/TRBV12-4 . CASSSLGSFLGEQYF
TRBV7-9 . CASSGRDGGSYEQYF
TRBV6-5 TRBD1 CASSHPGGYEQYF
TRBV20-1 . CSARDFLAPPDTQYF
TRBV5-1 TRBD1 CASSRRTGGSTDTQYF
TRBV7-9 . CASSFGWAAQETQYF
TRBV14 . CASSQDPPTAGFANTEAFF
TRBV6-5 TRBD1 CASSSAMTGTDRQPQHF
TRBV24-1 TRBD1 CATSSWDRGRVRGYEQYF
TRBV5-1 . CASSSAVTGSGNTTYF
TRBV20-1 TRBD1 CSAPQAGGVRGAKNIQYF
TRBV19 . CATPVGGYGYTF
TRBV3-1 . CASSQGVAEAFF
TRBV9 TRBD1 CASSVGGTGMGKLLF
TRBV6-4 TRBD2 CASGRPGGLAGASSF
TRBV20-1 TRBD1 CSALPGQQMSSNQPQHF
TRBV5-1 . CASNLEGLKNVQYF
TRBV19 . CASSMNRGIIGTDTQYF
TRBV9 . CASSVDAITSAKNIQYF
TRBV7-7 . CASSLKPAEGKQFF
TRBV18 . CASSPTGGLYQETQYF
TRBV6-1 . CASHRATNEKLFF